The 19 T cell receptor beta chains below were found in one sample sequenced in a study of technical replicates of blood from a few donors. Clones were read by immunoSEQ multiplex PCR, and TCRdb kept only the in-frame ones, dropping some. The sample carries 9,500 to 15,000 clones, 60% to 80% recorded once. Source material: PBMCs. The origin of the receptors is a human donor in good health.

The V and J genes are TRBV27 and TRBJ1-5, with 11 nucleotides matching TRBD1. The CDR3 runs 15 residues. Germline loops: CDR1 MNHEY, CDR2 SMNVEV (reference sequence). The V gene end was trimmed by 4 bases and the J gene end by 4 bases; junction bases not matched to a gene: 3. The CDR3 DNA reads TGTGCCAGCAGTTCCGGGACAGGGGGGAATCAGCCCCAGCATTTT. Translation: CASSSGTGGNQPQHF.

The sample holds a few counts of this clone. The chain recombines TRBV7-6 with TRBJ1-4; the match to TRBD1 covers 7 bases. The CDR3 is 14 residues long. Germline values: CDR1 SGHVS, CDR2 FNYEAQ. Trimming took 5 bases from V and 8 from J; bases not matched to a gene: 8. The CDR3 region has the DNA TGTGCCAGCAGCCAGGGGGTGAGACGCGAAAAACTGTTTTTT. Encoded protein: CASSQGVRREKLFF.

V gene TRBV18 combines with J gene TRBJ2-1; 12 bases agree with TRBD2. CDR3 length: 14 residues. V gave up 3 bases and J gave up 6 bases; unmatched junction bases: 0. Looked up from germline, CDR1 is KGHSH and CDR2 is LQKENI. The CDR3, as DNA: TGTGCCAGCTCACCGACTAGCGGGAGCAATGAGCAGTTCTTC. Translated: CASSPTSGSNEQFF.

Only a few counts were recorded for this clone. This rearrangement joins TRBV5-4 to TRBJ1-1; the D is unclear. Trimming removed 1 base at V and 1 base at J, with 5 bases between. Germline V CDR1 and CDR2: SGHNT, YYREEE (reference sequence). CDR3 size: 13 residues. Here the CDR3 reads CASSLQENTEAFF. The DNA for the CDR3 is TGTGCCAGCAGCTTGCAGGAGAACACTGAAGCTTTCTTT.

This clone was counted once. This chain links TRBV9 with TRBJ2-1; D gene uncertain. Looked up from germline, CDR1 is SGDLS and CDR2 is YYNGEE. Trimming took 3 bases from V and 1 from J, leaving 11 bases between them. The CDR3 spans 15 residues. In DNA form, the CDR3 reads TGTGCCAGCAGCGCTGACGGCGGATCCTACAATGAGCAGTTCTTC. It translates to CASSADGGSYNEQFF.

The J gene is TRBJ2-1, the V gene TRBV5-1; tentative D call: TRBD1 (6 bases). The length of the CDR3 is 15 residues. V shed 4 bases and J shed 3 bases, with 14 bases lying between them. Germline V gives CDR1 SGHRS, CDR2 YFSETQ. The CDR3 region is CASSITGTLYNEQFF. CDR3 in DNA: TGCGCCAGCAGCATAACCGGGACACTCTACAATGAGCAGTTCTTC.

To note about this clone: At one of its ends the junction is not consistent with the germline gene, which may arise from a read error. The chain couples TRBV5-6 to TRBJ1-2; no clear D. Germline V gene lookup returns CDR1 SGHDT and CDR2 YYEEEE. The CDR3 extends over 11 amino acids. The DNA for the CDR3 is TGTGCCAGCAGCTTATGGCAGGAAACCAGCTTC. It translates to CASSLWQETSF.

This clone has only a few counts. The gene calls are TRBV21-1 and TRBJ2-7; the DNA was not compared with TRBD1, the D call given in the table. TRBV21-1 is an annotated pseudogene. The CDR3 runs 14 residues. The CDR3 here is CASSKVRTTYEQYF. The CDR3 DNA reads TGTGCCAGCAGCAAAGTAAGGACAACCTACGAGCAGTACTTC.

V and J are TRBV27 and TRBJ2-1; 9 bases are a match to TRBD2. V trimming: 6 bases; J trimming: 9 bases; junction bases outside the gene matches: 6. Germline V gene data show CDR1 as MNHEY and CDR2 as SMNVEV (reference sequence). This CDR3 contains 13 residues. The CDR3 DNA reads TGTGCCAGCAGCCGCGGGACTAGCAGTGAGCAGTTCTTC. The encoded protein is CASSRGTSSEQFF.

The chain recombines TRBV28 with TRBJ2-5; 9 nucleotides line up with TRBD1. The length of the CDR3 is 13 residues. Trimming took 5 bases from V and 5 from J; bases not matched to a gene: 3. Germline V CDR1 and CDR2: MDHEN, SYDVKM. CDR3 coding DNA: TGTGCCAGCAGTACAGGGGGCACGGAGACCCAGTACTTC. Amino acid sequence: CASSTGGTETQYF.

The chain couples TRBV11-2 to TRBJ2-3; 9 nucleotides match TRBD1. Trimming cost V 5 bases and J 3 bases; bases outside gene matches: 6. This CDR3 is built from 15 residues. Germline CDR1 is SGHAT and CDR2 is FQNNGV. CDR3 coding DNA: TGTGCCAGCAGCCGGGACAGGGTTCGGACAGATACGCAGTATTTT. Its translation is CASSRDRVRTDTQYF.

V is TRBV2 and J is TRBJ2-5, with D maybe TRBD2 (6 bases). V lost 6 bases and J lost 7, with 15 bases in between. Germline lookup yields CDR1 SNHLY and CDR2 FYNNEI. This CDR3 is built from 13 residues. The CDR3 DNA reads as TGTGCCAGCAGCGCGGGACGTAAAGGGACCCAGTACTTC. Translated, it gives CASSAGRKGTQYF.

The chain combines TRBV4-2 with TRBJ1-3; TRBD1 matches 9 bases. Germline trimming cut 0 bases from V and 5 bases from J; bases unmatched to any gene: 8. The germline V gene encodes CDR1 LGHNA and CDR2 YNFKEQ. CDR3 length: 17 residues. CDR3 sequence: CASSQESAGTGRNTIYF. DNA of the CDR3: TGTGCCAGCAGCCAAGAATCCGCCGGGACAGGGAGAAACACCATATATTTT.

The J gene is TRBJ2-7, the V gene TRBV7-8; the match to TRBD2 covers 7 bases. The CDR3 has 14 amino acids. Germline V gene data show CDR1 as SGHVS and CDR2 as FQNEAQ. The J segment lost 6 bases and the V segment lost 5 bases, leaving 10 bases of the junction unmatched. CDR3 bases: TGTGCCAGCAGCCCCCGAACCACTAGCGTCGAGCAGTACTTC. It codes for CASSPRTTSVEQYF.

The chain employs TRBV28 and TRBJ1-2; the D is unclear. Per the germline V gene, CDR1 is MDHEN and CDR2 is SYDVKM. V gave up 6 bases and J gave up 2 bases, with 16 bases separating them. The CDR3 totals 15 residues. This chain's CDR3 is CASSQKYSPNYGYTF. CDR3 DNA: TGTGCCAGCAGCCAGAAATACAGCCCCAACTATGGCTACACCTTC.

The chain has TRBV9 and TRBJ1-1, with D tentatively TRBD1 (6 bases). Germline V gene sequence: CDR1 SGDLS, CDR2 YYNGEE. This CDR3 is built from 16 residues. V was shortened by 2 bases and J by 5 bases, with 19 bases between the two germline ends. The CDR3 nucleotides read TGTGCCAGCAGCGTTGGGCAGGGGATGGAAAGTACTGAAGCTTTCTTT. This encodes CASSVGQGMESTEAFF.

This chain joins TRBV28 and TRBJ2-7; D is unclear. V was clipped by 3 bases and J by 3 bases, with 9 bases between them. The CDR3 length is 13 residues. The germline gives CDR1 MDHEN, CDR2 SYDVKM. CDR3 DNA sequence: TGTGCCAGCAGTTTGTCACTCCGCTACGAGCAGTACTTC. Translating gives CASSLSLRYEQYF.

The gene calls are TRBV28 and TRBJ2-3; the D gene is possibly TRBD2 (5 bases). Germline V lookup: CDR1 MDHEN, CDR2 SYDVKM. This CDR3 comprises 15 residues. V lost 6 bases to trimming and J lost 0 bases, with 13 bases between them. The CDR3 region is CASRGETGSTDTQYF. CDR3 DNA sequence: TGTGCCAGCAGGGGAGAGACGGGAAGCACAGATACGCAGTATTTT.

This chain links TRBV7-2 with TRBJ1-5; D may be TRBD1 (5 bases). Germline CDR1 SGHTA, CDR2 FQGNSA. V was clipped by 3 bases and J by 2 bases, with 11 bases between them. The CDR3 contains 15 residues. Written as DNA, the CDR3 is TGTGCCAGCAGCTTTAAGGGGATGGGCAATCAGCCCCAGCATTTT. This gives the protein CASSFKGMGNQPQHF.